One sample yielded the 21 T cell receptor beta chains listed below, sequenced in a study of response to subunit inactivated influenza vaccine. TCRdb reprocessed the RT-PCR reads via MiXCR and lists one record per CDR3 protein. The table shows roughly 790,000 distinct CDR3 sequences, with less than 25% occurring only once. Material: PBMCs from blood, obtained about 5 days after vaccination. The receptor source for this set is a man aged 45-65 years who received an inactivated influenza vaccine.

A few counts support this clonotype. This chain uses TRBV6-5 with TRBJ1-5; D possibly corresponds to TRBD1 (6 bases). CDR3 length: 16 residues. Trimming cost V 0 bases and J 0 bases, with 9 bases left between them. CDR1 is MNHEY, CDR2 SVGAGI, per germline. The CDR3 reads CASSYSTGDSNQPQHF. CDR3 DNA: TGTGCCAGCAGTTACTCGACAGGAGATAGCAATCAGCCCCAGCATTTT.

The rearrangement links TRBV5-1 to TRBJ2-1; 8 bases are shared with TRBD2. Germline CDR1 is SGHRS and CDR2 is YFSETQ. This CDR3 region has 15 residues. The J segment lost 2 bases and the V segment lost 2 bases, leaving 3 bases of the junction unmatched. DNA of the CDR3: TGCGCCAGCAGCTTTGGTAGCGGGACCTACAATGAGCAGTTCTTC. Translation: CASSFGSGTYNEQFF.

J is TRBJ1-5 and V is TRBV5-1; D remains unclear. Germline loops: CDR1 SGHRS, CDR2 YFSETQ. Trimming stripped 4 bases from V and 4 bases from J, with 9 bases between. This CDR3 spans 13 amino acids. The CDR3 sequence is CASSPHGNQPQHF. The CDR3 bases are TGCGCCAGCAGCCCCCACGGGAATCAGCCCCAGCATTTT.

In its sample, this clonotype was seen a few times. The chain links TRBV4-1 to TRBJ2-7, with a weak D call TRBD2 (5 bases). The V and J ends lost 1 base and 3 bases respectively, with 10 bases between them. The CDR3 has 14 residues. CDR1 is MGHRA, CDR2 YSYEKL, per germline. This CDR3 is CASSQGHGIYEQYF. In nucleotides, the CDR3 is TGCGCCAGCAGCCAAGGACACGGGATCTACGAGCAGTACTTC.

The chain joins TRBV5-1 to TRBJ2-1; D gene uncertain. V gave up 0 bases and J gave up 2 bases, with 9 bases separating them. Germline lookup yields CDR1 SGHRS and CDR2 YFSETQ. The CDR3 has 15 residues. In nucleotides, the CDR3 is TGCGCCAGCAGCTTGGGTGGATCCCCCTACAATGAGCAGTTCTTC. Translation: CASSLGGSPYNEQFF. Full variable domain (remainder filled in from reference TRBV5-1 and TRBJ2-1): KAGVTQTPRYLIKTRGQQVTLSCSPISGHRSVSWYQQTPGQGLQFLFEYFSETQRNKGNFPGRFSGRQFSNSRSEMNVSTLELGDSALYLCASSLGGSPYNEQFFGPGTRLTVL.

The CDR3 DNA follows: TGCAGTGCTGCTCAGCCCTACAATAATTCACCCCTCCACTTT. This translates into CSAAQPYNNSPLHF. This rearrangement joins TRBV20-1 to TRBJ1-6, with no clear D. CDR1 is DFQATT and CDR2 is SNEGSKA in the germline V gene (reference sequence). CDR3 length: 14 residues. V was pared by 5 bases and J by 5 bases, with 13 bases between.

This sequence joins TRBV27 and TRBJ2-7, with D perhaps TRBD2 (7 bases). The CDR3 totals 13 residues. V shed 8 bases and J shed 7 bases, with 18 bases lying between them. Germline CDR1 is MNHEY and CDR2 is SMNVEV (reference sequence). The CDR3 DNA reads as TGTGCCAGCCGCGGGGGCCGAGGGGGTGAGCAGTACTTC. Translation gives CASRGGRGGEQYF.

This clonotype was seen more than once but under ten times. The rearrangement uses TRBV30 and TRBJ2-1; 7 bases are a match to TRBD2. The CDR3 extends over 12 amino acids. V lost 0 bases and J lost 9; bases outside the gene matches: 2. Germline V CDR1 and CDR2: GTSNPN, SVGIG (reference sequence). The CDR3 sequence is CAWSVGGSEQFF. Written as DNA, the CDR3 is TGTGCCTGGAGTGTGGGCGGGAGTGAGCAGTTCTTC.

This clonotype was picked up a small number of times. This chain links TRBV4-3 with TRBJ1-1; D may be TRBD1 (5 bases). The germline V gene encodes CDR1 LGHNA and CDR2 YSLEER. The V end was cut by 1 base, the J end by 0 bases, with 15 bases between. CDR3 length: 17 amino acids. The CDR3 region is CASSQGRPGFVNTEAFF. The DNA for the CDR3 is TGCGCCAGCAGCCAAGGTAGGCCAGGGTTCGTGAACACTGAAGCTTTCTTT.

The chain has TRBV6-5 and TRBJ2-7; D perhaps matches TRBD2 (6 bases). Per the germline V gene, CDR1 is MNHEY and CDR2 is SVGAGI. The V and J ends lost 0 bases and 4 bases respectively, with 16 bases between them. The CDR3 sequence is 16 residues long. The CDR3 spells CASSYSMRAAGYEQYF. CDR3 DNA: TGTGCCAGCAGTTACTCGATGAGGGCGGCGGGGTACGAGCAGTACTTC.

Only one count was recorded for this clonotype. The rearrangement uses TRBV5-1 and TRBJ2-1; perhaps TRBD1 as D (6 bases). V lost 0 bases, J lost 8 bases, and 12 bases lay in between. Germline V CDR1 and CDR2: SGHRS, YFSETQ. There are 14 residues in the CDR3. CDR3 nucleotide sequence: TGCGCCAGCAGCTTGGGGTACAGGGTTTATGAGCAGTTCTTC. Residues: CASSLGYRVYEQFF.

The V call is TRBV28, the J call TRBJ2-5; the D gene is possibly TRBD2 (5 bases). This CDR3 contains 14 residues. Germline loops: CDR1 MDHEN, CDR2 SYDVKM. V dropped 5 bases and J dropped 7 bases, with 17 bases sitting between them. The DNA for the CDR3 is TGTGCCAGCAGTCACCGGGATCCCCTGGGGACCCAGTACTTC. Protein product: CASSHRDPLGTQYF.

There are many counts of this clonotype. The chain carries TRBV7-9 and TRBJ1-2; D perhaps matches TRBD1 (5 bases). Germline values: CDR1 SEHNR, CDR2 FQNEAQ (reference sequence). CDR3 length equals 12 residues. V lost 1 base and J 6 bases, leaving 6 bases between the germline ends. The CDR3 DNA is TGTGCCAGCAGCTTAGGAGGGGATGGCTACACCTTC. Amino acids: CASSLGGDGYTF.

CDR3 in amino acids: CASKGTGNEQFF. DNA of the CDR3: TGCGCCAGCAAAGGGACAGGCAATGAGCAGTTCTTC. This chain connects TRBV5-1 to TRBJ2-1; 8 bases agree with TRBD1. The V and J ends lost 6 bases and 6 bases, in that order; junction bases with no gene match: 2. CDR3 length: 12 amino acids. CDR1 and CDR2 from the germline V gene are SGHRS and YFSETQ.

This clonotype was seen more than once but under ten times. The CDR3 DNA reads TGTGCCAGCAGCAACAGGGGGGGGGATACAGAGACCCAGTACTTC. This sequence encodes CASSNRGGDTETQYF. V and J are TRBV7-3 and TRBJ2-5; D is perhaps TRBD1 (8 bases). The CDR3 has 15 amino acids. Germline assignment: CDR1 SGHTA and CDR2 FQGTGA. Trimming stripped 5 bases from V and 4 bases from J, with 17 bases between.

This chain connects TRBV7-9 to TRBJ2-7, with TRBD1 matching 9 bases. Germline loops: CDR1 SEHNR, CDR2 FQNEAQ (reference sequence). There are 15 residues in the CDR3. V was pared by 1 base and J by 3 bases, with 4 bases of the junction left unmatched. The CDR3 region is CASSLEGQGFYEQYF. In DNA form, the CDR3 reads TGTGCCAGCAGCTTAGAGGGACAGGGATTCTACGAGCAGTACTTC.

The sample holds a few counts of this clonotype. The V gene is TRBV6-1, the J gene TRBJ2-2, with D unclear. The CDR3 is 13 amino acids. Germline V gene sequence: CDR1 MNHNS, CDR2 SASEGT. V was trimmed by 6 bases and J by 7 bases, leaving 12 bases between them. CDR3 coding DNA: TGTGCCAGCAGGATAGTGTTGGGCGGGGAGCTGTTTTTT. Translation gives CASRIVLGGELFF.

This clonotype was detected a few times. The rearrangement uses TRBV24-1 and TRBJ2-3; maybe TRBD2 (6 bases). The CDR3 consists of 15 residues. Looked up from germline, CDR1 is KGHDR and CDR2 is SFDVKD. Trimming stripped 3 bases from V and 5 bases from J, with 14 bases between. The chain's CDR3 is CATSDPRLARDTQYF. The DNA of the CDR3 is TGTGCCACCAGTGATCCCCGGCTAGCGCGAGATACGCAGTATTTT.

This clonotype turned up a few times. The rearrangement joins TRBV24-1 to TRBJ2-1; 10 bases match TRBD1. V shed 2 bases and J 3 bases; nucleotides not matched to a gene: 3. Looked up from germline, CDR1 is KGHDR and CDR2 is SFDVKD. The CDR3 runs 16 residues. The CDR3 nucleotides read TGTGCCACCAGTGATTGGACAGGGGGGATCTACAATGAGCAGTTCTTC. It translates to CATSDWTGGIYNEQFF.

The rearrangement uses TRBV5-1 and TRBJ1-1; no clear D gene. The CDR3 sequence is 14 residues long. Trimming removed 5 bases from V and 1 base from J, with 12 bases in between. Looked up from germline, CDR1 is SGHRS and CDR2 is YFSETQ. The CDR3 bases are TGCGCCAGCAGATCGGACTCAACGAACACTGAAGCTTTCTTT. Residues: CASRSDSTNTEAFF.

V and J are TRBV18 and TRBJ2-7; no clear D gene. V was cut by 0 bases and J by 9 bases, with 9 bases left in between. The CDR3 spans 12 residues. Germline CDR1 reads KGHSH; CDR2 reads LQKENI. The CDR3 sequence: CASSPPDMRQYF. The CDR3 coding sequence is TGTGCCAGCTCACCACCTGACATGAGGCAGTACTTC. Looking up the rest from reference TRBV18 and TRBJ2-7 gives the full variable domain: NAGVMQNPRHLVRRRGQEARLRCSPMKGHSHVYWYRQLPEEGLKFMVYLQKENIIDESGMPKERFSAEFPKEGPSILRIQQVVRGDSAAYFCASSPPDMRQYFGPGTRLTVT.